This entry lists 13 T cell receptor beta chains sequenced from one sample in a study of blood T cells in healthy people across ages. A second PCR of 7 to 11 cycles used a sample-barcoded 5' primer and a J-beta primer mix. TCRdb reprocessed the 5' RACE reads with MiXCR, giving one entry per CDR3 protein. Among roughly 1.7 million distinct CDR3 sequences, roughly 30% were seen once, and the ten largest hold about 11%. Source material: blood. The receptors come from a woman in her 30s in good health.

For this clonotype: This clone may be a read error of a much larger clone one base away. The chain joins TRBV4-1 to TRBJ2-7; 7 bases line up with TRBD1. Germline trimming cut 1 base from V and 0 bases from J; bases unmatched to any gene: 3. This CDR3 spans 15 amino acids. Germline V CDR1 and CDR2: MGHRA, YSYEKL. The CDR3 reads CASSQVTGNSYEQYF. DNA of the CDR3: TGCGCCAGCAGCCAAGTGACAGGGAACTCCTACGAGCAGTACTTC.

Comment on this clonotype: This may be a read error, as it is one base from a much larger clone. The chain has TRBV29-1 and TRBJ2-7; TRBD1 might be the D (5 bases). TRBJ2-5 matches the DNA end more closely, so the J call is doubtful. Germline V gene sequence: CDR1 SQVTM, CDR2 ANQGSEA. The CDR3 is made up of 12 amino acids. Here the CDR3 DNA reads TGCAGCGTTGATCAGGGAACGGAGACCCAGTACTTC. Protein product: CSVDQGTETQYF.

This clonotype appeared a few times. The rearrangement uses TRBV20-1 and TRBJ2-1, with a tentative D call TRBD2 (6 bases). There are 13 residues in the CDR3. Germline V gene lookup returns CDR1 DFQATT and CDR2 SNEGSKA (reference sequence). V lost 4 bases, J lost 4 bases, and 11 bases lay in between. CDR3 region: CSAKGLTYNEQFF. The DNA of the CDR3 is TGCAGTGCTAAGGGACTCACGTACAATGAGCAGTTCTTC.

V is TRBV29-1 and J is TRBJ2-3, with 8 bases matching TRBD2. The CDR3 runs 14 residues. V lost 5 bases and J lost 5; bases outside the gene matches: 9. Germline V gives CDR1 SQVTM, CDR2 ANQGSEA. As DNA, the CDR3 is TGCAGCGTTCTGGTTAGCGGGGAGGGAGATACGCAGTATTTT. It specifies CSVLVSGEGDTQYF.

This clonotype appeared a few times. The chain is built from TRBV7-8 and TRBJ2-7; TRBD1 agrees at 9 bases. The length of the CDR3 is 18 residues. Germline V gene sequence: CDR1 SGHVS, CDR2 FQNEAQ. J lost 0 bases, V lost 4 bases, and 13 bases had no gene match. CDR3 loop: CASSSRDRVNPSSYEQYF. CDR3 nucleotide sequence: TGTGCCAGCAGCTCCCGGGACAGGGTCAACCCTAGCTCCTACGAGCAGTACTTC.

The rearrangement uses TRBV3-1 and TRBJ2-7; D gene uncertain. Trimming cost V 0 bases and J 1 base, with 7 bases left between them. There are 14 residues in the CDR3. Germline CDR1 is LGHDT and CDR2 is YNNKEL (reference sequence). The CDR3 is CASSQESVSYEQYF. As DNA, the CDR3 is TGTGCCAGCAGCCAAGAGAGTGTTTCCTACGAGCAGTACTTC.

As regards this clonotype: Mismatch with germline at one junction end may stem from a read error. The chain carries TRBV5-1 and TRBJ2-4; possibly TRBD2 for D (5 bases). The CDR3 has 13 residues. Per the germline V gene, CDR1 is SGHRS and CDR2 is YFSETQ. The CDR3 reads CAGSGVAKNIQYF. The CDR3 DNA reads TGCGCCGGCAGCGGAGTAGCCAAAAACATTCAGTACTTC.

The V and J genes are TRBV10-3 and TRBJ2-3; D is unclear. Trimming cost V 11 bases and J 0 bases, with 12 bases left between them. Germline loops: CDR1 ENHRY, CDR2 SYGVKD. The CDR3 length is 13 residues. The CDR3 here is CASRVPSTDTQYF. DNA of the CDR3: TGTGCCTCACGGGTCCCTAGCACAGATACGCAGTATTTT.

The chain recombines TRBV5-1 with TRBJ2-1; 7 bases fit TRBD1. From germline, CDR1 is SGHRS and CDR2 YFSETQ. This CDR3 region has 14 residues. V shed 2 bases, J shed 10 bases, and the junction held 9 bases outside the gene matches. CDR3 nucleotides: TGCGCCAGCAGCTTTGGACAGGAAAGCTACGAGCAGTTCTTC. Protein sequence: CASSFGQESYEQFF.

V usage is TRBV20-1 and J usage is TRBJ1-6; weak D call: TRBD1 (6 bases). CDR1 is DFQATT and CDR2 is SNEGSKA in the germline V gene (reference sequence). V was cut by 3 bases and J by 6 bases, with 12 bases left in between. There are 14 residues in the CDR3. This chain's CDR3 is CSASYRAANSPLHF. The CDR3 DNA reads as TGCAGTGCTAGTTACAGGGCCGCTAATTCACCCCTCCACTTT.

In this sample, this clonotype turned up many times. The V call is TRBV29-1, the J call TRBJ2-5, with D unclear. Per the germline V gene, CDR1 is SQVTM and CDR2 is ANQGSEA. The V and J ends lost 4 bases and 3 bases respectively, with 9 bases between them. The CDR3 runs 12 residues. In nucleotides, the CDR3 is TGCAGCGTTGCGGGCGGAGAAGAGACCCAGTACTTC. Its protein product is CSVAGGEETQYF. Full variable domain (outside the CDR3, taken from reference TRBV29-1 and TRBJ2-5): SAVISQKPSRDICQRGTSLTIQCQVDSQVTMMFWYRQQPGQSLTLIATANQGSEATYESGFVIDKFPISRPNLTFSTLTVSNMSPEDSSIYLCSVAGGEETQYFGPGTRLLVL.

The V gene is TRBV9, the J gene TRBJ2-1; D remains ambiguous. The ends were cut back, 3 bases at V and 6 bases at J, with 16 bases in the middle. Germline assignment: CDR1 SGDLS and CDR2 YYNGEE. The CDR3 covers 15 residues. CDR3 DNA sequence: TGTGCCAGCAGCGCGGGTCTTTGGGGATCCAATGAGCAGTTCTTC. It yields the protein CASSAGLWGSNEQFF.

The chain has TRBV28 and TRBJ2-2; 7 nucleotides agree with TRBD2. The trim removed 2 bases at V and 9 bases at J, leaving 3 bases unmatched. The CDR3 sequence is 13 residues long. The germline CDR1 and CDR2 sequences are MDHEN and SYDVKM. CDR3 sequence: CASSLVSGRELFF. The CDR3, as DNA: TGTGCCAGCAGTTTAGTCAGCGGGAGGGAGCTGTTTTTT.